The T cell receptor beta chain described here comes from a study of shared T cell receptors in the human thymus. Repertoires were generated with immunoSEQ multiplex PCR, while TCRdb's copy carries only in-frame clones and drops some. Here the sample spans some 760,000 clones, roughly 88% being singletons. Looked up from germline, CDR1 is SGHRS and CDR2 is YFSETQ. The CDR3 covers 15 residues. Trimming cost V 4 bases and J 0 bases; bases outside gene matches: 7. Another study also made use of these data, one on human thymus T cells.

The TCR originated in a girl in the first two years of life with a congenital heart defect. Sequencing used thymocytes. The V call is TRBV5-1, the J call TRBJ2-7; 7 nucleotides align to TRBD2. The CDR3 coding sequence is TGCGCCAGCAGCCCCATGCGGGGGAGCTCCTACGAGCAGTACTTC. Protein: CASSPMRGSSYEQYF.